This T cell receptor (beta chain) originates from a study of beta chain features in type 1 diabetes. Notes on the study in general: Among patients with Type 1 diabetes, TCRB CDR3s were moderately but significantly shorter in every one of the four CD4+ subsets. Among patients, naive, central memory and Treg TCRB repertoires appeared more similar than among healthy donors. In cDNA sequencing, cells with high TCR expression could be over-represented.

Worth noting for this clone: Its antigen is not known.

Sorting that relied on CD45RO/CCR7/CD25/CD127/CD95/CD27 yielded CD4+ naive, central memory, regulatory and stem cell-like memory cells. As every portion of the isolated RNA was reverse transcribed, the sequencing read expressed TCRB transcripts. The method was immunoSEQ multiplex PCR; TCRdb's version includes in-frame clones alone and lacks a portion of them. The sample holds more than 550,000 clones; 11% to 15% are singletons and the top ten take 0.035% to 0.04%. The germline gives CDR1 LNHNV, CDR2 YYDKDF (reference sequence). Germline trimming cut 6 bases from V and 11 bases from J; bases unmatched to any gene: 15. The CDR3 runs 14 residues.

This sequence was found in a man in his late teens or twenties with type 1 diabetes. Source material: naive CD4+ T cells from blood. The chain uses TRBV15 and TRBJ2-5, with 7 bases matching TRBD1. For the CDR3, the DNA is TGTGCCACCAGACAAAATACTACAGGGGTTGAGCAGTACTTC. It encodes CATRQNTTGVEQYF.